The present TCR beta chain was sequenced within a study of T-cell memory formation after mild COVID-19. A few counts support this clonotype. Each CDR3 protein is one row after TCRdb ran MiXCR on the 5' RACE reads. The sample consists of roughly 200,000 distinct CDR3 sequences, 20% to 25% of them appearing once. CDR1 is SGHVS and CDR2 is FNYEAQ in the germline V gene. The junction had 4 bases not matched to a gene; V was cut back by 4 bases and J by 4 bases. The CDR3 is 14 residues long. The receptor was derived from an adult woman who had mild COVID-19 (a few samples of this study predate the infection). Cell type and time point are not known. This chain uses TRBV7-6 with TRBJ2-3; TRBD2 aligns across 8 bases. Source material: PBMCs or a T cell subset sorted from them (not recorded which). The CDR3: CASSSGLGPDTQYF. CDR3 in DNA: TGTGCCAGCAGCTCGGGACTAGGCCCAGATACGCAGTATTTT.